This T cell receptor beta chain was recovered during a study of blood T cell repertoires in COVID-19. Sequencing was performed with immunoSEQ multiplex PCR; in TCRdb, only in-frame clones are kept and a portion is missing. The table shows under 250,000 clones, with 70% to 90% occurring only once. V trimming: 2 bases; J trimming: 0 bases; junction bases outside the gene matches: 1. The V gene's germline CDR1 is SGHNT and CDR2 YYREEE (reference sequence). This CDR3 is built from 16 residues. V and J are TRBV5-4 and TRBJ2-1; 11 positions agree with TRBD2. Input material: peripheral blood. The sequence was obtained from a man in his forties or fifties who had recovered from COVID-19. DNA for the CDR3: TGTGCCAGCAGCTTTGGGACTAGCGGCTCCTACAATGAGCAGTTCTTC. Its translation: CASSFGTSGSYNEQFF.